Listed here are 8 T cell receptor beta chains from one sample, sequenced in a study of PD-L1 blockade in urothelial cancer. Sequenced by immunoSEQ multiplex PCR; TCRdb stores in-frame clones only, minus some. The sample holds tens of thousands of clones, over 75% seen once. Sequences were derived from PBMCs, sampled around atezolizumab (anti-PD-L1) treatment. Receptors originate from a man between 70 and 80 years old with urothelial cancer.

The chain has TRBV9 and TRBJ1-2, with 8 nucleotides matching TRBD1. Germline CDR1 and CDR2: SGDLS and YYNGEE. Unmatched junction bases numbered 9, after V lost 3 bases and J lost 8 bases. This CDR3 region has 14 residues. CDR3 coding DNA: TGTGCCAGCAGCGCGGAATCCAGGGGGCGAGGCTACACCTTC. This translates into CASSAESRGRGYTF.

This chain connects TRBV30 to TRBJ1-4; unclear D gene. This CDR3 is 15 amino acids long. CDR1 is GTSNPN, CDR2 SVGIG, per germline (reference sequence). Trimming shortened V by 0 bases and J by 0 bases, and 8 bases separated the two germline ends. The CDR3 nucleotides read TGTGCCTGGAGTGTACCTTCTACAACTAATGAAAAACTGTTTTTT. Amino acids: CAWSVPSTTNEKLFF.

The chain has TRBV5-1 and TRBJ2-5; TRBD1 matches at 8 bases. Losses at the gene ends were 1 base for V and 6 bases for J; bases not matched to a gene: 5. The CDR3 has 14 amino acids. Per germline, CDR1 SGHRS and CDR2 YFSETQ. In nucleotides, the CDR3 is TGCGCCAGCAGCTTGATGACAGGGGTGCAGACCCAGTACTTC. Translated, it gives CASSLMTGVQTQYF.

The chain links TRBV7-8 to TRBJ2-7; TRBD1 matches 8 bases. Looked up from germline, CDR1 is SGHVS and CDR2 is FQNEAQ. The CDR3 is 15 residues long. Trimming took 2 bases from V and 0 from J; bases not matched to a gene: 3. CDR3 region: CASSLRTGISYEQYF. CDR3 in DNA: TGTGCCAGCAGCTTAAGGACAGGGATCTCCTACGAGCAGTACTTC.

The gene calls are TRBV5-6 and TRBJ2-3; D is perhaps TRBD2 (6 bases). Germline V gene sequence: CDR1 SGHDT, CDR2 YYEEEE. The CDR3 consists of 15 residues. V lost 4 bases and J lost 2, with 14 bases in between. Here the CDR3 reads CASSPGTLSTDTQYF. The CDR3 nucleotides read TGTGCCAGCAGCCCTGGGACTCTGTCCACAGATACGCAGTATTTT.

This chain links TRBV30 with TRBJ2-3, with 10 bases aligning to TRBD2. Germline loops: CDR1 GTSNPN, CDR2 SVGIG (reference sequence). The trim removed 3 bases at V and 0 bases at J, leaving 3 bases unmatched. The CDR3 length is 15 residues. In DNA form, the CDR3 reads TGTGCCTGGAGCCTAGCGGGGGACAGCACAGATACGCAGTATTTT. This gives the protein CAWSLAGDSTDTQYF.

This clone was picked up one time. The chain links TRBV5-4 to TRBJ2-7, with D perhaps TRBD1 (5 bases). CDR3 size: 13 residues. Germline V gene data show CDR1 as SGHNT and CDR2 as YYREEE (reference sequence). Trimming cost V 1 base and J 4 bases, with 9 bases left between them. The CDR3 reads CASSLRGQYEQYF. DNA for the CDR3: TGTGCCAGCAGCTTGAGGGGTCAATACGAGCAGTACTTC. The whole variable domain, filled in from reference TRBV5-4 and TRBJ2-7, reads ETGVTQSPTHLIKTRGQQVTLRCSSQSGHNTVSWYQQALGQGPQFIFQYYREEENGRGNFPPRFSGLQFPNYSSELNVNALELDDSALYLCASSLRGQYEQYFGPGTRLTVT.

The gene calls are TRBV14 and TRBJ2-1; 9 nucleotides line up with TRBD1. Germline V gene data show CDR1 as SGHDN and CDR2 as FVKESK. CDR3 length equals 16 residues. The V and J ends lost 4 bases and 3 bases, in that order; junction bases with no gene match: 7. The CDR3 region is CASSRRTGVDYNEQFF. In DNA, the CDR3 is TGTGCCAGCAGCCGAAGGACAGGGGTTGACTACAATGAGCAGTTCTTC.